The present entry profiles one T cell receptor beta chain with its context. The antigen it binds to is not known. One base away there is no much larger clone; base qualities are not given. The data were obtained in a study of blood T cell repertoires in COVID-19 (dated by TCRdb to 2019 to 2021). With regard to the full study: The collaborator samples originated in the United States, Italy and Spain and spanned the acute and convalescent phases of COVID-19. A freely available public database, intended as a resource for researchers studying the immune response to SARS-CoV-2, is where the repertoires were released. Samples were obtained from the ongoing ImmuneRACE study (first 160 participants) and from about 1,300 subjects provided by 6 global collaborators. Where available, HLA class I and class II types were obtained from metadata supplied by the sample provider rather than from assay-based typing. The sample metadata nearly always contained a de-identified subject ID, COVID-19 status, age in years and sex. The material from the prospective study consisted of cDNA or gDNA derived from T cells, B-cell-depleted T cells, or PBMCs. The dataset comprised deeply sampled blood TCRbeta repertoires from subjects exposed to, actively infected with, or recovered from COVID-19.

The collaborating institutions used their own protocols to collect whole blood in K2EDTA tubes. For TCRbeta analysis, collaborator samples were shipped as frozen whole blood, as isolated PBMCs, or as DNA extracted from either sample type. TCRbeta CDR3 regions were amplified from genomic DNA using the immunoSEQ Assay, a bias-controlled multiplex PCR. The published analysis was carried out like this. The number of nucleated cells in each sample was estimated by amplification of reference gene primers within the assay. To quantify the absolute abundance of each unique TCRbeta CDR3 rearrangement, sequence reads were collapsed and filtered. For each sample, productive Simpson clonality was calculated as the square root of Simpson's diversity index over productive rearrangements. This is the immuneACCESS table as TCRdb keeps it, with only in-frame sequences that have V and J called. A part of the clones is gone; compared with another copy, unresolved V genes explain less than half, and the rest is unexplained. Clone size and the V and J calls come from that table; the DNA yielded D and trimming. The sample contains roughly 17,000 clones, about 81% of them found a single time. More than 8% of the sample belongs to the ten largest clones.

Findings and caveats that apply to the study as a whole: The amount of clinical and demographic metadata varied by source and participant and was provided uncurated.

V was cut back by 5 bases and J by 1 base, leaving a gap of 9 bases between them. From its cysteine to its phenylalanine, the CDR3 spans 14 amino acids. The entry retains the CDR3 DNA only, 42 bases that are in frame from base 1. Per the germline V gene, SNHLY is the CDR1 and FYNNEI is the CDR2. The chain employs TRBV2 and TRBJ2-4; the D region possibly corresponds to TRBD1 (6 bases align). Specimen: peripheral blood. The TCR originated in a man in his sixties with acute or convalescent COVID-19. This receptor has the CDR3 CASSTQGAKNIQYF. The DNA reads TGTGCCAGCAGTACCCAGGGGGCCAAAAACATTCAGTACTTC.